Presented here are 21 T cell receptor beta chains from one specimen sequenced in a study of blood T cell repertoires in COVID-19 (dated by TCRdb to 2018 to 2021). Libraries were built with the immunoSEQ multiplex PCR assay. TCRdb provides this immuneACCESS table in a form limited to in-frame rearrangements. Some clones are lacking; in checked studies, under half of them reflect an unresolved V gene, and why the rest are absent is not known. The sample table contains more than 300,000 clones; only one count was recorded for 89% of them. In total, the top ten clones hold over 9% of the sample. The sequencing input was PBMCs or T cells enriched from blood (not recorded which). These receptors were obtained from a woman aged 25 to 39 who had recovered from COVID-19.

V gene TRBV5-1 combines with J gene TRBJ1-6; no definite D call. Deletions cut 5 bases from V and 8 bases from J, with 23 bases between. Germline V gene data show CDR1 as SGHRS and CDR2 as YFSETQ. The CDR3 contains 17 residues. The CDR3 spells CASSSRPASTDYSPLHF. The CDR3 region has the DNA TGCGCCAGCAGTTCTCGACCGGCGTCAACAGATTATTCACCCCTCCACTTT.

V and J are TRBV28 and TRBJ1-4; the D gene is possibly TRBD1 (5 bases). The germline CDR1 and CDR2 sequences are MDHEN and SYDVKM. The CDR3 totals 14 residues. V gave up 9 bases and J gave up 7 bases, with 18 bases separating them. In DNA form, the CDR3 reads TGTGCCAGTCGAATCGGGGGAGGGGCTGAAAAACTGTTTTTT. Translation: CASRIGGGAEKLFF.

The chain couples TRBV27 to TRBJ1-2; D unresolved. V was shortened by 3 bases and J by 1 base, with 12 bases between the two germline ends. Per germline, CDR1 MNHEY and CDR2 SMNVEV (reference sequence). The CDR3 contains 15 residues. The CDR3 sequence is CASSLSSGVNYGYTF. The CDR3 DNA reads TGTGCCAGCAGTTTGTCGTCCGGGGTTAACTATGGCTACACCTTC.

The rearrangement joins TRBV7-3 to TRBJ2-1; 11 bases align to TRBD1. Germline CDR1 and CDR2: SGHTA and FQGTGA. Trimming at V came to 5 bases and at J to 4 bases, leaving 16 bases not matched to a gene. The CDR3 contains 19 residues. The CDR3 reads CASSLPSSGQGAEYNEQFF. The CDR3 region has the DNA TGTGCCAGCAGCCTCCCTTCATCCGGACAGGGGGCTGAGTACAATGAGCAGTTCTTC.

The V and J genes are TRBV4-1 and TRBJ1-3; a possible D gene is TRBD1 (6 bases). Trimming stripped 1 base from V and 3 bases from J, with 13 bases between. The CDR3 consists of 16 residues. Germline CDR1 is MGHRA and CDR2 is YSYEKL. The CDR3 spells CASSQVWGLVGNTIYF. DNA of the CDR3: TGCGCCAGCAGCCAAGTATGGGGGCTGGTTGGAAACACCATATATTTT.

The V and J genes are TRBV7-6 and TRBJ2-7; TRBD1 matches at 7 bases. The CDR3 is 15 residues long. Germline loops: CDR1 SGHVS, CDR2 FNYEAQ. The junction had 9 bases not matched to a gene; V was cut back by 5 bases and J by 2 bases. CDR3 sequence reads: CASSHTRDSAYEQYF. CDR3 in DNA: TGTGCCAGCAGCCACACCCGGGACAGTGCCTACGAGCAGTACTTC.

This rearrangement joins TRBV19 to TRBJ1-1; possible D gene TRBD1, 6 bases. Germline CDR1 reads LNHDA; CDR2 reads SQIVND (reference sequence). V lost 7 bases, J lost 1 base, and 16 bases lay in between. The CDR3 runs 15 residues. The CDR3 protein is CASNQGHTTNTEAFF. Written as DNA, the CDR3 is TGTGCCAGTAATCAGGGACATACTACGAACACTGAAGCTTTCTTT.

The chain carries TRBV11-2 and TRBJ1-4; D remains unclear. This CDR3 is 16 amino acids long. V was shortened by 0 bases and J by 3 bases, with 11 bases between the two germline ends. Germline values: CDR1 SGHAT, CDR2 FQNNGV. CDR3 amino acids: CASSLERDWPNEKLFF. As DNA, the CDR3 is TGTGCCAGCAGCTTAGAGAGGGATTGGCCTAATGAAAAACTGTTTTTT.

This chain links TRBV7-2 with TRBJ1-1; D is possibly TRBD1 (5 bases). V shed 2 bases and J shed 4 bases, with 17 bases lying between them. Germline V gives CDR1 SGHTA, CDR2 FQGNSA. The CDR3 extends over 16 amino acids. CDR3 sequence reads: CASSLKGLPGVTEAFF. Written as DNA, the CDR3 is TGTGCCAGCAGCTTAAAGGGACTCCCGGGGGTCACTGAAGCTTTCTTT.

The V and J genes are TRBV6-2 or TRBV6-3 and TRBJ2-1, with 14 bases fitting TRBD2. Germline CDR1 is MNHEY and CDR2 is SVGEGT. The CDR3 contains 17 residues. V shed 6 bases, J shed 14 bases, and the junction held 18 bases outside the gene matches. For the CDR3, the DNA is TGTGCCAGCAGCCGGGACCCCGGGACTAGCGGGAGTATCGTGGAGTTCTTC. Protein product: CASSRDPGTSGSIVEFF.

The chain links TRBV5-1 to TRBJ1-3, with unresolved D. This CDR3 has 15 residues. Between the trimmed V and J ends, which lost 2 bases and 0 bases, there was a span of 9 bases. The germline CDR1 and CDR2 sequences are SGHRS and YFSETQ. The CDR3 loop is CASSFGPSSGNTIYF. The DNA for the CDR3 is TGCGCCAGCAGCTTTGGGCCATCCTCTGGAAACACCATATATTTT. Using reference TRBV5-1 and TRBJ1-3 for the parts outside the CDR3, the full variable domain is KAGVTQTPRYLIKTRGQQVTLSCSPISGHRSVSWYQQTPGQGLQFLFEYFSETQRNKGNFPGRFSGRQFSNSRSEMNVSTLELGDSALYLCASSFGPSSGNTIYFGEGSWLTVV.

This chain joins TRBV7-9 and TRBJ2-7; 7 nucleotides align to TRBD2. Looked up from germline, CDR1 is SEHNR and CDR2 is FQNEAQ (reference sequence). V was clipped by 7 bases and J by 6 bases; unmatched bases: 15. The CDR3 loop spans 15 amino acids. The CDR3 loop reads CASNGLAGQRSEQYF. Here the CDR3 DNA reads TGTGCCAGCAATGGTTTAGCGGGCCAGCGCTCCGAGCAGTACTTC. The full variable domain, rest sourced from reference TRBV7-9 and TRBJ2-7, is DTGVSQNPRHKITKRGQNVTFRCDPISEHNRLYWYRQTLGQGPEFLTYFQNEAQLEKSRLLSDRFSAERPKGSFSTLEIQRTEQGDSAMYLCASNGLAGQRSEQYFGPGTRLTVT.

This chain connects TRBV2 to TRBJ1-2; TRBD1 aligns across 11 bases. Germline loops: CDR1 SNHLY, CDR2 FYNNEI. V gave up 4 bases and J gave up 4 bases; unmatched junction bases: 2. The CDR3 totals 14 residues. The CDR3 is CASSAGTGGYGYTF. The CDR3 DNA follows: TGTGCCAGCAGTGCCGGGACAGGGGGCTATGGCTACACCTTC.

The chain links TRBV7-9 to TRBJ2-5, with D possibly matching TRBD2 (5 bases). There are 12 residues in the CDR3. V was pared by 6 bases and J by 7 bases, with 12 bases between. Germline CDR1 and CDR2: SEHNR and FQNEAQ (reference sequence). The CDR3 DNA reads as TGTGCCAGCAGTAAGACCCGGGGGACCCAGTACTTC. This codes for CASSKTRGTQYF.

This chain links TRBV24-1 with TRBJ2-2; tentatively, D is TRBD2 (6 bases). The CDR3 has 20 amino acids. Germline V lookup: CDR1 KGHDR, CDR2 SFDVKD. V shed 4 bases and J shed 1 base, with 24 bases lying between them. In DNA, the CDR3 is TGTGCCACCAGTGACCGCGGGACGGACTTTCCTTACCTGAACACCGGGGAGCTGTTTTTT. This sequence encodes CATSDRGTDFPYLNTGELFF.

The J gene is TRBJ1-1, the V gene TRBV12-3 or TRBV12-4, with TRBD1 matching 9 bases. V lost 6 bases, J lost 11 bases, and 7 bases stayed unmatched. The CDR3 runs 12 residues. The CDR3 sequence: CASSTGTGIAFF. For the CDR3, the DNA is TGTGCCAGCAGCACCGGGACAGGGATTGCTTTCTTT.

The J gene is TRBJ2-7, the V gene TRBV29-1, with 7 bases identical to TRBD1. V lost 5 bases, J lost 4 bases, and 17 bases stayed unmatched. The CDR3 spans 16 residues. Looked up from germline, CDR1 is SQVTM and CDR2 is ANQGSEA. The CDR3 DNA is TGCAGCGTTTTTGTTCGAAGGACAGGAAGAGAATACGAGCAGTACTTC. Translated, it gives CSVFVRRTGREYEQYF.

V usage is TRBV19 and J usage is TRBJ1-1, with a weak D call TRBD1 (6 bases). Trimming cost V 6 bases and J 1 base, with 12 bases left between them. The CDR3 is 14 amino acids. Germline lookup yields CDR1 LNHDA and CDR2 SQIVND (reference sequence). CDR3 nucleotides: TGTGCCAGTAGCACAGGGATAGGGAACACTGAAGCTTTCTTT. Its protein product is CASSTGIGNTEAFF.

V gene TRBV24-1 combines with J gene TRBJ2-3; possibly TRBD2 for D (6 bases). V shed 4 bases and J shed 4 bases, with 23 bases lying between them. The V gene's germline CDR1 is KGHDR and CDR2 SFDVKD. The CDR3 has 18 amino acids. DNA for the CDR3: TGTGCCACCAGTGACTATTCAGGAACGGGAGTGATCCCAGATACGCAGTATTTT. The encoded protein is CATSDYSGTGVIPDTQYF.

The V call is TRBV29-1, the J call TRBJ1-2; TRBD1 matches at 10 bases. The CDR3 is made up of 11 amino acids. V was pared by 6 bases and J by 8 bases, with 3 bases of the junction left unmatched. Germline CDR1 reads SQVTM; CDR2 reads ANQGSEA. CDR3 loop: CSVGQGKGYTF. The DNA of the CDR3 is TGCAGCGTGGGACAGGGGAAAGGCTACACCTTC.

This sequence joins TRBV2 and TRBJ2-7, with TRBD2 matching over 15 bases. Germline V gene data show CDR1 as SNHLY and CDR2 as FYNNEI. CDR3 size: 16 residues. V was clipped by 6 bases and J by 5 bases; unmatched bases: 8. The CDR3 coding sequence is TGTGCCAGCAGCCCGGGACTAGCGGGAGGAGGCCACGAGCAGTACTTC. This codes for CASSPGLAGGGHEQYF. Variable domain in full (rest from reference TRBV2 and TRBJ2-7): EPEVTQTPSHQVTQMGQEVILRCVPISNHLYFYWYRQILGQKVEFLVSFYNNEISEKSEIFDDQFSVERPDGSNFTLKIRSTKLEDSAMYFCASSPGLAGGGHEQYFGPGTRLTVT.